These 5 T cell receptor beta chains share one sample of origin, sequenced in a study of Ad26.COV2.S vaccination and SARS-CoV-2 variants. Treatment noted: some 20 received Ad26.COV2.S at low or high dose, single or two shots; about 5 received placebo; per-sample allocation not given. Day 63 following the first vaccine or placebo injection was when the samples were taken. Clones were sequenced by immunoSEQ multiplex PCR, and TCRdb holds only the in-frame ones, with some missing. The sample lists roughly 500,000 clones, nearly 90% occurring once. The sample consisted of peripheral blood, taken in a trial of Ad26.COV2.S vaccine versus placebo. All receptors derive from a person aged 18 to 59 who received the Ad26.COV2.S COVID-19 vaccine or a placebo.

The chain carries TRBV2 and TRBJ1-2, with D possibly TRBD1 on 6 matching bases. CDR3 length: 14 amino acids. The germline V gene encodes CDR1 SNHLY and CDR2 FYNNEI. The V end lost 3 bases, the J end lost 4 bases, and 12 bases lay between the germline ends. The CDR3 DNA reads TGTGCCAGCAGTGATATTCCAGGGGCCTATGGCTACACCTTC. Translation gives CASSDIPGAYGYTF.

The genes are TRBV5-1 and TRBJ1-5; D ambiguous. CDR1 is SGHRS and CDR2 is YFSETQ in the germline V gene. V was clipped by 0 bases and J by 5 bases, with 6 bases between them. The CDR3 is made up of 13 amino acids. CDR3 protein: CASSLGFDQPQHF. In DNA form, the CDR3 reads TGCGCCAGCAGCTTGGGGTTTGATCAGCCCCAGCATTTT.

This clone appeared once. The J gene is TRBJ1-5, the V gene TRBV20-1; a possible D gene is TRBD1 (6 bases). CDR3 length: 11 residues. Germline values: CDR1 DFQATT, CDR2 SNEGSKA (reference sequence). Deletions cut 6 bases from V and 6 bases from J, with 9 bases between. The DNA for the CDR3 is TGCAGTGCCAAAGGGGGTCAGCCCCAGCATTTT. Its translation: CSAKGGQPQHF.

The CDR3 spells CASSQENHYDGSPLHF. For the CDR3, the DNA is TGCGCCAGCAGCCAAGAAAATCATTACGACGGTTCACCCCTCCACTTT. The chain combines TRBV4-3 with TRBJ1-6; D remains unclear. Trimming cost V 0 bases and J 9 bases, with 15 bases left between them. Germline values: CDR1 LGHNA, CDR2 YSLEER. The CDR3 loop spans 16 amino acids.

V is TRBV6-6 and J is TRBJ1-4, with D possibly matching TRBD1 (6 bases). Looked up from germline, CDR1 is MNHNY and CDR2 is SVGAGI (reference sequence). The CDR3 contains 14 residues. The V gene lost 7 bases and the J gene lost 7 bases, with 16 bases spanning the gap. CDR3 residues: CASKKGDWGEKLFF. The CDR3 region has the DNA TGTGCCAGCAAAAAGGGGGACTGGGGTGAAAAACTGTTTTTT.